A single sample is the source of the 7 T cell receptor beta chains below, sequenced in a study of blood T cell repertoires in COVID-19. The assay was immunoSEQ multiplex PCR, and TCRdb's table has in-frame clones only and misses some. This table holds a few hundred thousand clones, roughly 84% found once. The sample comprised peripheral blood. These receptors were collected from a woman aged 40 to 50 who had recovered from COVID-19.

This chain uses TRBV19 with TRBJ2-7; TRBD1 aligns across 8 bases. The CDR3 consists of 15 residues. From germline, CDR1 is LNHDA and CDR2 SQIVND (reference sequence). The ends lost 4 bases at V and 3 bases at J; junction bases unmatched: 8. In DNA, the CDR3 is TGTGCCAGTAGTACCACCGGGACAGGAGACTACGAGCAGTACTTC. This codes for CASSTTGTGDYEQYF.

The V call is TRBV28, the J call TRBJ1-5; D is ambiguous. The V gene's germline CDR1 is MDHEN and CDR2 SYDVKM. The CDR3 is made up of 18 amino acids. Trimming removed 5 bases at V and 7 bases at J, with 27 bases between. As DNA, the CDR3 is TGTGCCAGCAGTGCCCAACCCCGCGGGCCACAACGGCAACAGCCCCAGCATTTT. Translating gives CASSAQPRGPQRQQPQHF.

The V and J genes are TRBV6-1 and TRBJ1-2, with TRBD1 identical over 9 bases. Germline CDR1 reads MNHNS; CDR2 reads SASEGT. J gave up 13 bases and V 2 bases, and 11 bases lay outside the gene matches. CDR3 length: 14 amino acids. CDR3 in DNA: TGTGCCAGCAGTGAAATGATTGGACAGGGGTCTATCACCTTC. As protein: CASSEMIGQGSITF.

The rearrangement joins TRBV9 to TRBJ1-1; D is ambiguous. The CDR3 runs 15 residues. The V gene's germline CDR1 is SGDLS and CDR2 YYNGEE. The V end was cut by 4 bases, the J end by 1 base, with 14 bases between. The CDR3 here is CASSSGWSGNTEAFF. The DNA of the CDR3 is TGTGCCAGCAGCTCCGGTTGGTCCGGGAACACTGAAGCTTTCTTT.

V usage is TRBV25-1 and J usage is TRBJ2-5, with a weak D call TRBD2 (5 bases). The CDR3 runs 15 residues. Per germline, CDR1 MGHDK and CDR2 SYGVNS. Trimming removed 3 bases at V and 5 bases at J, with 16 bases between. DNA for the CDR3: TGTGCCAGCAGTGACCTAGGGCCGGGGTTCGAGACCCAGTACTTC. It yields the protein CASSDLGPGFETQYF.

The J gene is TRBJ1-1, the V gene TRBV27; TRBD1 might be the D (5 bases). V was cut by 5 bases and J by 1 base, with 11 bases left in between. The CDR3 is 14 amino acids. Germline CDR1 and CDR2: MNHEY and SMNVEV (reference sequence). CDR3 in DNA: TGTGCCAGCAGTCGCTGGGGGGGGAACACTGAAGCTTTCTTT. Its translation is CASSRWGGNTEAFF.

For this clone: Other DNA sequences in this specimen translate into the identical CDR3. The chain has TRBV19 and TRBJ2-7, with a possible D match to TRBD1 (5 bases). Germline-derived CDR1 and CDR2 are LNHDA and SQIVND (reference sequence). Trimming removed 2 bases at V and 0 bases at J, with 5 bases between. The CDR3 covers 13 residues. CDR3 amino acids: CASSIQGSYEQYF. The CDR3 DNA reads as TGTGCCAGTAGTATACAGGGCTCCTACGAGCAGTACTTC.